These T cell receptor beta chains were read from a single sample in a study of blood T cell repertoires in COVID-19. Clones were sequenced by immunoSEQ multiplex PCR, and TCRdb holds only the in-frame ones, with some missing. The table lists tens of thousands of clones, 86% of them singletons. Sequenced material: peripheral blood. These TCRs come from a man aged 50 or older with active COVID-19. CDR3s include the opening cysteine and the closing phenylalanine or tryptophan. A D gene is named only where the DNA matches it firmly. Size values are once, few and many counts, or a class for expanded clones, and some rows have none.

NA TRBJ1-3 NA TRBV7-2 CASSPEYSGNTIYF TGTGCCAGCAGTCCCGAGTACTCTGGAAACACCATATATTTT
NA TRBJ1-1 TRBD1 TRBV3-1/TRBV3-2 CASSHRGRKNTEAFF TGTGCCAGCAGCCACAGGGGGCGCAAGAACACTGAAGCTTTCTTT
NA TRBJ1-2 TRBD1 TRBV28 CASSLSDRADGYTF TGTGCCAGCAGTTTAAGCGACAGGGCCGATGGCTACACCTTC
NA TRBJ1-5 TRBD1 TRBV2 CASTDDRGPGPQHF TGTGCCAGCACCGACGACAGGGGCCCTGGGCCCCAGCATTTT
NA TRBJ1-1 TRBD1 TRBV7-2 CASSPYPDRVDTEAFF TGTGCCAGCAGCCCTTACCCGGACAGGGTGGACACTGAAGCTTTCTTT
NA TRBJ2-7 NA TRBV4-3 CASSQDLYYEQYF TGCGCCAGCAGCCAAGACCTCTACTACGAGCAGTACTTC
NA TRBJ1-5 NA TRBV4-2 CASSQGGRNQPQHF TGTGCCAGCAGCCAAGGGGGCCGCAATCAGCCCCAGCATTTT
NA TRBJ2-1 NA TRBV18 CASSPLDIANEQFF TGTGCCAGCTCACCCCTCGATATAGCGAATGAGCAGTTCTTC
NA TRBJ2-5 TRBD2 TRBV6-2/TRBV6-3 CASSYSWTSGRALETQYF TGTGCCAGCAGTTACTCCTGGACTAGCGGGAGGGCCTTGGAGACCCAGTACTTC
NA TRBJ2-3 NA TRBV18 CASSELPGDHTQYF TGTGCCAGCTCAGAACTCCCGGGGGACCACACGCAGTATTTT
NA TRBJ2-5 TRBD2 TRBV7-2 CASSLSGGAGKTQYF TGTGCCAGCAGCTTGTCCGGGGGGGCCGGGAAGACCCAGTACTTC
NA TRBJ1-5 NA TRBV2 CASRIDSNSNQPQHF TGTGCCAGCAGGATTGACAGTAATAGCAATCAGCCCCAGCATTTT
NA TRBJ2-7 TRBD2 TRBV7-3 CASSLRLAGPYEQYF TGTGCCAGCAGCTTGAGACTAGCGGGACCCTACGAGCAGTACTTC
NA TRBJ1-1 NA TRBV28 CASIWTESMNTEAFF TGTGCCAGCATTTGGACAGAGAGCATGAACACTGAAGCTTTCTTT
few TRBJ1-2 TRBD1 TRBV18 CASSPRTGSGYTF TGTGCCAGCTCACCAAGGACAGGGTCGGGCTACACCTTC
few TRBJ1-3 NA TRBV19 CASSQFWGNTIYF TGTGCCAGTAGCCAGTTCTGGGGAAACACCATATATTTT
NA TRBJ1-3 NA TRBV9 CASSARDSPGKEISGNTIYF TGTGCCAGCAGCGCACGAGACTCACCCGGTAAGGAGATCTCTGGAAACACCATATATTTT
NA TRBJ2-1 TRBD2 TRBV6-5 CASSLAGGPYNEQFF TGTGCCAGCAGTTTAGCGGGGGGCCCCTACAATGAGCAGTTCTTC
NA TRBJ2-3 NA TRBV6-1 CASSEPGEGTDTQYF TGTGCCAGCAGTGAACCAGGGGAAGGGACAGATACGCAGTATTTT
once TRBJ2-5 NA TRBV4-3 CASSQGGSGADWNQETQYF TGCGCCAGCAGCCAAGGCGGGTCGGGAGCCGACTGGAACCAAGAGACCCAGTACTTC
NA TRBJ2-2 TRBD2 TRBV27 CASSERGALAGELFF TGTGCCAGCAGTGAGCGGGGGGCCTTGGCCGGGGAGCTGTTTTTT
NA TRBJ2-7 NA TRBV5-6 CASSFEVGASYEQYF TGTGCCAGCAGCTTCGAGGTAGGGGCCTCCTACGAGCAGTACTTC
once TRBJ2-3 TRBD1 TRBV28 CASTPGQSTDTQYF TGTGCCAGCACCCCGGGACAGAGCACAGATACGCAGTATTTT
NA TRBJ2-7 NA TRBV18 CASSPGLYEQYF TGTGCCAGCTCACCGGGGCTTTACGAGCAGTACTTC
NA TRBJ1-2 NA TRBV7-2 CASSYRVSDYGYTF TGTGCCAGCAGCTACAGGGTTAGTGACTATGGCTACACCTTC
NA TRBJ2-3 NA TRBV19 CASKMGGAITDTQYF TGTGCCAGTAAGATGGGGGGGGCGATCACAGATACGCAGTATTTT
NA TRBJ2-7 TRBD1 TRBV5-1 CASSLASVGQGSYEQYF TGCGCCAGCAGCTTGGCGAGTGTCGGACAGGGCAGCTACGAGCAGTACTTC
NA TRBJ2-5 TRBD2 TRBV7-2 CASSPRSSGQETQYF TGTGCCAGCAGCCCTCGGTCTAGCGGCCAAGAGACCCAGTACTTC